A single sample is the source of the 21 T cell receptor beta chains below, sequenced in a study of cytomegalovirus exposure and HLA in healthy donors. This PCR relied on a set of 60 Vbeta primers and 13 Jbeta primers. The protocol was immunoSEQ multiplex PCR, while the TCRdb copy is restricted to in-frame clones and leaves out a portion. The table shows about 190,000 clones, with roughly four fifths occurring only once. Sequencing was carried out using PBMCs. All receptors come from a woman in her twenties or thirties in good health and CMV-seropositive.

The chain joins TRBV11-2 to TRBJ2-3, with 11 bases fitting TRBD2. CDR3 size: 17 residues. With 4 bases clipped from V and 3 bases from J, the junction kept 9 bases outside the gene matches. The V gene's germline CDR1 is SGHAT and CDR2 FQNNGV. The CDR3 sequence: CASSSGILAGGTDTQYF. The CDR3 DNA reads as TGTGCCAGCAGCTCAGGCATTTTAGCGGGAGGGACAGATACGCAGTATTTT. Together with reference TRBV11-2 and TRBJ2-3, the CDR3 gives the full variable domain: EAGVAQSPRYKIIEKRQSVAFWCNPISGHATLYWYQQILGQGPKLLIQFQNNGVVDDSQLPKDRFSAERLKGVDSTLKIQPAKLEDSAVYLCASSSGILAGGTDTQYFGPGTRLTVL.

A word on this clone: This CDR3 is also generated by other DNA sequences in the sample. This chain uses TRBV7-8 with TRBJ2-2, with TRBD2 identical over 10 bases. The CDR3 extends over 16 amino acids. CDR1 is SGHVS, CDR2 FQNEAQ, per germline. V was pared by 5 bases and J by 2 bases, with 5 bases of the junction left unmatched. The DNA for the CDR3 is TGTGCCAGCAGCCTGAGACTAGCGGGCAACACCGGGGAGCTGTTTTTT. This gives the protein CASSLRLAGNTGELFF.

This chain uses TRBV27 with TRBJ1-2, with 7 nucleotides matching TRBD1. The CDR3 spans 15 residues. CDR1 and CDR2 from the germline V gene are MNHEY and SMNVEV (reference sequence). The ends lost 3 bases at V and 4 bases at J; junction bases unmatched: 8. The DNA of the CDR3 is TGTGCCAGCAGTTTTGGGCCACAGGGGACCTATGGCTACACCTTC. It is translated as CASSFGPQGTYGYTF.

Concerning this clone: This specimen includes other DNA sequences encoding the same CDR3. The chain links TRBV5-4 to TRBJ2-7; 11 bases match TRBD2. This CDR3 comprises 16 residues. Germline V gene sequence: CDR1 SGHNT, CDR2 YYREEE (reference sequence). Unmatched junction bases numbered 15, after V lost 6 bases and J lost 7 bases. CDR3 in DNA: TGTGCCAGCAACCCACGGGGGGGGCTAGCGGGAGGAGAGCAGTACTTC. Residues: CASNPRGGLAGGEQYF.

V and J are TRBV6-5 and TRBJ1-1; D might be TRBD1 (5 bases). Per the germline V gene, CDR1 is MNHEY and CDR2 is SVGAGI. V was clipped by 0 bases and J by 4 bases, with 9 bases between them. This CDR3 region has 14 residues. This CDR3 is CASSYSGGSTEAFF. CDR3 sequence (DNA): TGTGCCAGCAGTTACTCGGGGGGGAGCACTGAAGCTTTCTTT.

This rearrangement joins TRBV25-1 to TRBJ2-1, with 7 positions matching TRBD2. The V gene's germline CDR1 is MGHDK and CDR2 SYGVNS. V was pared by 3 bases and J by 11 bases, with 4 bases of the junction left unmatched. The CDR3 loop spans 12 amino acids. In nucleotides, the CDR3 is TGTGCCAGCAGTGACTTGACTAGCAAGCAGTTCTTC. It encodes CASSDLTSKQFF.

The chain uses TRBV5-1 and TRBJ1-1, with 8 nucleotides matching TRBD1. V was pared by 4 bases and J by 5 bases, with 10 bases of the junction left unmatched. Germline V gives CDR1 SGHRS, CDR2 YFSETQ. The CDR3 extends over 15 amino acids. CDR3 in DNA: TGCGCCAGCAGCCCCAGGACAGGGAGGGATACTGAAGCTTTCTTT. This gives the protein CASSPRTGRDTEAFF.

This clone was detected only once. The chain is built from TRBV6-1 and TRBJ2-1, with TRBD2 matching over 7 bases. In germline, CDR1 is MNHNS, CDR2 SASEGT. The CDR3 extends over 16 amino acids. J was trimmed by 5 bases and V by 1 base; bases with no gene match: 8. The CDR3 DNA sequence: TGTGCCAGCAGTGAAGGGGAGGGATACCAGGACAATGAGCAGTTCTTC. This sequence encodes CASSEGEGYQDNEQFF.

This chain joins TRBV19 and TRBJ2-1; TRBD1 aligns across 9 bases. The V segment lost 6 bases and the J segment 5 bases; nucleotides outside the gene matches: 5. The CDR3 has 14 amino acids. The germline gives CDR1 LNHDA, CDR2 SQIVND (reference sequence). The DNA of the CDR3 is TGTGCCAGTAGGGGAACAGGGGGCAACAATGAGCAGTTCTTC. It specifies CASRGTGGNNEQFF.

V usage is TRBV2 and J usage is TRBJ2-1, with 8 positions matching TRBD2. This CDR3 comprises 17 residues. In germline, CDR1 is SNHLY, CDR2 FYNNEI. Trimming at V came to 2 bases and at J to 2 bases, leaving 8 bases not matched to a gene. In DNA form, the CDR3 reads TGTGCCAGCAGTGAACCTAATTTAGCGGGAACCTACAATGAGCAGTTCTTC. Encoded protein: CASSEPNLAGTYNEQFF.

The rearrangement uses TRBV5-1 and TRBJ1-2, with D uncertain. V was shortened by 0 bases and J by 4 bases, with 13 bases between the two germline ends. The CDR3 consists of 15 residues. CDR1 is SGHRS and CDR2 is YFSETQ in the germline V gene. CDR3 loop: CASSLEAGSSYGYTF. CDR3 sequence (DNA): TGCGCCAGCAGCTTGGAGGCGGGTAGCAGCTATGGCTACACCTTC. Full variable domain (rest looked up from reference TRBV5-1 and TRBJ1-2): KAGVTQTPRYLIKTRGQQVTLSCSPISGHRSVSWYQQTPGQGLQFLFEYFSETQRNKGNFPGRFSGRQFSNSRSEMNVSTLELGDSALYLCASSLEAGSSYGYTFGSGTRLTVV.

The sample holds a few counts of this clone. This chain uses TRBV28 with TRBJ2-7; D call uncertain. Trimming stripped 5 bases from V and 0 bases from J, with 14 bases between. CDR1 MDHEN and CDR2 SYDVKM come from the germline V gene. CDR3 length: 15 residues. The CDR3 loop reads CASSGPAVSSYEQYF. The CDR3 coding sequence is TGTGCCAGCAGTGGCCCTGCGGTCAGCTCCTACGAGCAGTACTTC.

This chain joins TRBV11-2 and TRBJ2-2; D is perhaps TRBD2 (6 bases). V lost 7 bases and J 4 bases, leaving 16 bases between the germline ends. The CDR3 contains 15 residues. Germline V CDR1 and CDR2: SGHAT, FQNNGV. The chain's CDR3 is CASTVAGSGTGELFF. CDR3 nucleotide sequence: TGTGCCAGCACCGTCGCGGGATCGGGCACCGGGGAGCTGTTTTTT.

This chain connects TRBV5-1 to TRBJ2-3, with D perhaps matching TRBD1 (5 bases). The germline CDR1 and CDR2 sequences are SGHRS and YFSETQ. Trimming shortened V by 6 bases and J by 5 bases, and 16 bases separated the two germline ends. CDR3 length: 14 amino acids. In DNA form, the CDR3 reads TGCGCCAGCACCCTAAATACAGGCCTAGATACGCAGTATTTT. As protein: CASTLNTGLDTQYF.

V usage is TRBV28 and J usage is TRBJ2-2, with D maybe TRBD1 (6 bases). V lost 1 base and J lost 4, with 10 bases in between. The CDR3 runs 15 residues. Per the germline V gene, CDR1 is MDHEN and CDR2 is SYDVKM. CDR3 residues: CASSLLTGGTGELFF. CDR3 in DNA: TGTGCCAGCAGTTTATTGACAGGCGGCACCGGGGAGCTGTTTTTT.

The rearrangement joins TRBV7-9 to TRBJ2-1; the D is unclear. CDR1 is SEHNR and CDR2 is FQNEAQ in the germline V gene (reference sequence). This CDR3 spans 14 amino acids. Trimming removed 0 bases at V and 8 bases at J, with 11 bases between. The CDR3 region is CASSLAGHMDEQFF. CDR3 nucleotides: TGTGCCAGCAGCTTAGCCGGTCATATGGATGAGCAGTTCTTC.

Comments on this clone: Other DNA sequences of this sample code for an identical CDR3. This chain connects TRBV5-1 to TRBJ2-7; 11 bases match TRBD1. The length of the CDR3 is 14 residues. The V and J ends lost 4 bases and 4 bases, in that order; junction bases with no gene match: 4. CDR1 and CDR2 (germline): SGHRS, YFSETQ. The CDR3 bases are TGCGCCAGCAGCCTCGGACAGGGGGCTTACGAGCAGTACTTC. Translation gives CASSLGQGAYEQYF.

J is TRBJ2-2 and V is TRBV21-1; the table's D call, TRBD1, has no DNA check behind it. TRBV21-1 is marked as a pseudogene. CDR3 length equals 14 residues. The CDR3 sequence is CERKGGRYTGELFF. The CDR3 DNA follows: TGTGAAAGAAAAGGGGGCAGGTACACCGGGGAGCTGTTTTTT.

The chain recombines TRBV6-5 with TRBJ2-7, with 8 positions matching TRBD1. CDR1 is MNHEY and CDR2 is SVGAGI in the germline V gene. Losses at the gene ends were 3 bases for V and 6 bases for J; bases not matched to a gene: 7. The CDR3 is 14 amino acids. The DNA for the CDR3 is TGTGCCAGCAGTTATTACGCGACAGGGGTCGAGCAGTACTTC. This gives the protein CASSYYATGVEQYF.

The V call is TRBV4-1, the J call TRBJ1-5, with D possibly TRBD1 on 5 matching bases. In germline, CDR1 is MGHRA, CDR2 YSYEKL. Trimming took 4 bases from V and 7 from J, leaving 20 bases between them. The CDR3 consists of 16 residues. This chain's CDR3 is CASSPLSGNQGQPQHF. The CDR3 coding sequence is TGCGCCAGCAGCCCACTTAGCGGGAACCAGGGACAGCCCCAGCATTTT.

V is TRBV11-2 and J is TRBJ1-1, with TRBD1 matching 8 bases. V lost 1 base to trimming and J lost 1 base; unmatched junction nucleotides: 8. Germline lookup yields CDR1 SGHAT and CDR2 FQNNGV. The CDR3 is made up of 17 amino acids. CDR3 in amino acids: CASSLAGQGQANTEAFF. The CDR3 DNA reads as TGTGCCAGCAGCTTAGCAGGGCAGGGACAGGCGAACACTGAAGCTTTCTTT.